These 2 T cell receptor beta chains originate from one sample sequenced in a study of T cells in Graves' hyperthyroidism and ophthalmopathy. The investigators amplified TCR beta CDR3 regions from RNA transcripts. The HTBI primer set served for first-round RT-PCR of the TCR CDR3. TCRdb reanalysed the multiplex PCR reads using MiXCR and keeps one entry per CDR3 protein. The sample lists hundreds of thousands of distinct CDR3 sequences; about 14% were seen once. The material sequenced was blood. The receptor set was obtained from a woman between 18 and 29 years old with Graves' hyperthyroidism.

The sample holds a few counts of this clonotype. V usage is TRBV27 and J usage is TRBJ2-1, with D possibly being TRBD1 or TRBD2 (5 bases each). V lost 6 bases and J 10 bases, leaving 10 bases between the germline ends. This CDR3 has 11 residues. Germline V lookup: CDR1 MNHEY, CDR2 SMNVEV (reference sequence). CDR3 region: CASSRGVEQFF. The CDR3 region has the DNA TGTGCCAGCAGCCGAGGGGTAGAGCAGTTCTTC.

The rearrangement joins TRBV4-1 to TRBJ2-7; D is possibly TRBD1 (6 bases). The CDR3 loop spans 15 amino acids. CDR1 MGHRA and CDR2 YSYEKL come from the germline V gene. V was shortened by 0 bases and J by 7 bases, with 16 bases between the two germline ends. In nucleotides, the CDR3 is TGCGCCAGCAGCCAAGATCCGAGCAGGGGTAGAGAGCAGTACTTC. It is translated as CASSQDPSRGREQYF.